This record concerns one T cell receptor beta chain sequence. As handled by the study authors: Counts of nucleated cells, estimated from reference gene primer amplification, were obtained. Method: immunoSEQ multiplex PCR; TCRdb's copy keeps in-frame clones and lacks some. The DNA gave D and trimming, while V, J and clone size come from that table. Of approximately 490,000 clones in the sample, 80% to 90% were seen once. These data come from a study of blood T cell repertoires in COVID-19. On the study more broadly: COVID-19 samples from acute and convalescent phases originated in the United States, Italy and Spain.

Participant-given clinical history determined each cohort assignment. CDR1 SEHNR and CDR2 FQNEAQ come from the germline V gene (reference sequence). There are 16 residues in the CDR3. The J segment lost 1 base and the V segment lost 4 bases, leaving 8 bases of the junction unmatched. The specimen sequenced was PBMCs or T cells enriched from blood (not recorded which). This TCR was sampled from a woman aged 55-70 years who had recovered from COVID-19. The chain uses TRBV7-9 and TRBJ1-2; 8 nucleotides line up with TRBD1. The DNA for the CDR3 is TGTGCCAGCAGCTCTCAGGGACAGGCCCTTAACTATGGCTACACCTTC. Its translation is CASSSQGQALNYGYTF.